This T cell receptor (beta chain) emerged from a study of T cell responses to AZD1222 COVID-19 vaccine. Findings and caveats of the study: Spike-specific TCR breadth and depth grew following two AZD1222 doses. Spike was spanned by vaccine-associated CD4 TCRs, which were dominant at 160-218 and 743-854.

Clones were read by immunoSEQ multiplex PCR, and TCRdb kept only the in-frame ones, dropping some. The table includes around 140,000 clones, approximately 83% detected once. Deletions cut 2 bases from V and 1 base from J, with 0 bases between. The germline gives CDR1 LGHDT, CDR2 YNNKEL (reference sequence). The length of the CDR3 is 12 residues. With respect to this clone: As yet, its antigen is unknown.

This TCR came from an adult in good health. The chain combines TRBV3-1 (or the pseudogene TRBV3-2) with TRBJ2-1; D not resolved. Here the sequenced sample was peripheral blood, taken on day 0 of AZD1222 vaccination. DNA of the CDR3: TGTGCCAGCAGCCAATCCTACAATGAGCAGTTCTTC. Its translation: CASSQSYNEQFF.